Each of the 21 T cell receptor beta chains below was sequenced from the same sample in a study of response to subunit inactivated influenza vaccine. Each CDR3 protein gets one entry after TCRdb re-called the RT-PCR reads with MiXCR. The sample records approximately 290,000 distinct CDR3 sequences, around 20% being singletons. The source was PBMCs from blood, collected approximately 20 months after vaccination. Receptor source: a man between 45 and 75 years old who received an inactivated influenza vaccine.

There are a few counts of this clonotype. The chain is built from TRBV3-1 and TRBJ1-1; TRBD1 agrees at 8 bases. This CDR3 contains 14 residues. V lost 4 bases, J lost 4 bases, and 5 bases stayed unmatched. Germline V lookup: CDR1 LGHDT, CDR2 YNNKEL (reference sequence). The CDR3 coding sequence is TGTGCCAGCAGCCGCACAGGGGGTATCACTGAAGCTTTCTTT. Protein: CASSRTGGITEAFF.

The CDR3 coding sequence is TGTGCCAGCAGTTACTCCATGGGCTCCTATAATTCACCCCTCCACTTT. Its protein is CASSYSMGSYNSPLHF. V gene TRBV6-5 combines with J gene TRBJ1-6; no reliable D call. The CDR3 contains 16 residues. V dropped 0 bases and J dropped 0 bases, with 6 bases sitting between them. The germline V gene encodes CDR1 MNHEY and CDR2 SVGAGI.

This clonotype occurred many times. This chain links TRBV4-1 with TRBJ1-1, with D tentatively TRBD1 (5 bases). This CDR3 region has 13 residues. V lost 5 bases to trimming and J lost 8 bases, with 15 bases between them. Germline CDR1 and CDR2: MGHRA and YSYEKL. In DNA, the CDR3 is TGCGCCAGCAGCGAACGCCGGACAACCGAAGCTTTCTTT. Amino acid sequence: CASSERRTTEAFF.

A few counts support this clonotype. The chain combines TRBV5-6 with TRBJ1-5; no definite D call. V lost 0 bases and J lost 0, with 10 bases in between. The CDR3 extends over 16 amino acids. Germline CDR1 reads SGHDT; CDR2 reads YYEEEE. The CDR3 nucleotides are TGTGCCAGCAGCTTGGCCCCTGGGGTTAGCAATCAGCCCCAGCATTTT. Its protein product is CASSLAPGVSNQPQHF.

This clonotype was counted a few times. This could be a read error, since a much larger clone is one nucleotide away. The gene calls are TRBV12-3 or TRBV12-4 and TRBJ1-2; D is unclear. V lost 5 bases and J lost 4, with 8 bases in between. This CDR3 has 12 amino acids. CDR3 protein: CASSLEAYGYTF. For the CDR3, the DNA is TGTGCCAGCAGTCTAGAAGCCTATGGCTACACCTTC.

The chain combines TRBV7-9 with TRBJ1-2; 7 positions match TRBD1. Looked up from germline, CDR1 is SEHNR and CDR2 is FQNEAQ (reference sequence). The length of the CDR3 is 14 residues. The trim removed 5 bases at V and 3 bases at J, leaving 6 bases unmatched. This CDR3 is CASSPVTGYYGYTF. CDR3 DNA sequence: TGTGCCAGCAGCCCCGTGACAGGGTACTATGGCTACACCTTC.

This chain connects TRBV2 to TRBJ2-1; D unresolved. V was cut by 4 bases and J by 7 bases, with 11 bases left in between. This CDR3 spans 13 amino acids. The germline V gene encodes CDR1 SNHLY and CDR2 FYNNEI. The CDR3 region is CASSALLFNEQFF. Here the CDR3 DNA reads TGTGCCAGCAGTGCCCTACTATTTAATGAGCAGTTCTTC.

V and J are TRBV28 and TRBJ2-7; TRBD1 matches 8 bases. In germline, CDR1 is MDHEN, CDR2 SYDVKM. Trimming removed 10 bases from V and 5 bases from J; junction bases left unmatched: 7. This CDR3 region has 12 residues. The chain's CDR3 is CATLDRAHEQYF. The CDR3 bases are TGTGCCACCTTGGACAGGGCCCACGAGCAGTACTTC.

V gene TRBV24-1 combines with J gene TRBJ2-1; 7 bases line up with TRBD1. The germline gives CDR1 KGHDR, CDR2 SFDVKD. CDR3 length: 15 amino acids. The ends lost 4 bases at V and 0 bases at J; junction bases unmatched: 2. DNA for the CDR3: TGTGCCACCAGTGAGGGACAGAGCTCCTACAATGAGCAGTTCTTC. Its translation: CATSEGQSSYNEQFF.

The chain carries TRBV20-1 and TRBJ1-2; the D gene is possibly TRBD1 (5 bases). CDR3 length equals 13 residues. From germline, CDR1 is DFQATT and CDR2 SNEGSKA (reference sequence). The V and J ends lost 8 bases and 0 bases respectively, with 13 bases between them. CDR3 DNA: TGCAGTCTACGGGGCACCGCTAACTATGGCTACACCTTC. The encoded protein is CSLRGTANYGYTF.

V is TRBV2 and J is TRBJ2-1, with D perhaps TRBD1 or TRBD2 (7 bases each). The V gene lost 6 bases and the J gene lost 3 bases, with 15 bases spanning the gap. The CDR3 is made up of 15 amino acids. Per germline, CDR1 SNHLY and CDR2 FYNNEI. CDR3 amino acids: CASSVGGGGYNEQFF. CDR3 coding DNA: TGTGCCAGCAGCGTGGGAGGGGGCGGCTACAATGAGCAGTTCTTC.

This chain connects TRBV3-1 to TRBJ1-2; 10 nucleotides match TRBD1. V was pared by 4 bases and J by 1 base, with 3 bases of the junction left unmatched. This CDR3 spans 15 amino acids. Germline values: CDR1 LGHDT, CDR2 YNNKEL (reference sequence). In nucleotides, the CDR3 is TGTGCCAGCAGCCGGACAGGGGGTCTTAACTATGGCTACACCTTC. It codes for CASSRTGGLNYGYTF. The whole variable domain, filled in from reference TRBV3-1 and TRBJ1-2, reads DTAVSQTPKYLVTQMGNDKSIKCEQNLGHDTMYWYKQDSKKFLKIMFSYNNKELIINETVPNRFSPKSPDKAHLNLHINSLELGDSAVYFCASSRTGGLNYGYTFGSGTRLTVV.

This clonotype was found a few times. V usage is TRBV4-1 and J usage is TRBJ1-6; D unclear. Trimming cost V 3 bases and J 2 bases, with 8 bases left between them. Germline V gene lookup returns CDR1 MGHRA and CDR2 YSYEKL. The CDR3 runs to 15 residues. The chain's CDR3 is CASSQSAPYNSPLHF. CDR3 DNA: TGCGCCAGCAGCCAGTCAGCTCCCTATAATTCACCCCTCCACTTT.

This chain uses TRBV20-1 with TRBJ2-1; the D gene is possibly TRBD2 (7 bases). Germline V gene data show CDR1 as DFQATT and CDR2 as SNEGSKA (reference sequence). V was clipped by 6 bases and J by 6 bases, with 24 bases between them. CDR3 length: 16 amino acids. DNA of the CDR3: TGCAGTGCCAGCCCTTTTGTGGGGGGGGGCCTCAATGAGCAGTTCTTC. Translated, it gives CSASPFVGGGLNEQFF.

The chain combines TRBV2 with TRBJ2-7; maybe TRBD2 (5 bases). In germline, CDR1 is SNHLY, CDR2 FYNNEI. The CDR3 has 14 residues. V was trimmed by 3 bases and J by 1 base, leaving 10 bases between them. The CDR3 DNA is TGTGCCAGCAGTGATCCCCGGGATTCCTACGAGCAGTACTTC. Encoded protein: CASSDPRDSYEQYF.

A few counts support this clonotype. The gene calls are TRBV14 and TRBJ1-6; D unclear. The germline gives CDR1 SGHDN, CDR2 FVKESK. The CDR3 loop spans 15 amino acids. With 4 bases removed from V and 0 bases from J, the gap between germline ends came to 7 bases. The CDR3 bases are TGTGCCAGCAGCCGCTACAGCTCCTATAATTCACCCCTCCACTTT. Encoded protein: CASSRYSSYNSPLHF.

The chain has TRBV29-1 and TRBJ2-1, with 7 bases aligning to TRBD2. J lost 10 bases, V lost 1 base, and 7 bases had no gene match. CDR1 is SQVTM, CDR2 ANQGSEA, per germline. The CDR3 runs 13 residues. CDR3 DNA: TGCAGCGTTGAAGGTTGGGGGGGTCGCGAGCAGTTCTTC. Translation gives CSVEGWGGREQFF.

Written as DNA, the CDR3 is TGTGCCAGCAGTTTGGGTATAAGGGCCTACGAGCAGTACTTC. Translated, it gives CASSLGIRAYEQYF. This chain joins TRBV27 and TRBJ2-7; D is ambiguous. The CDR3 sequence is 14 residues long. V was cut by 3 bases and J by 2 bases, with 11 bases left in between. Germline CDR1 and CDR2: MNHEY and SMNVEV (reference sequence).

This clonotype was recorded at least ten times. This sequence joins TRBV20-1 and TRBJ1-1, with a weak D call TRBD1 (5 bases). This CDR3 spans 15 amino acids. Trimming took off 0 bases at V and 5 bases at J, with 16 bases between the two ends. The germline V gene encodes CDR1 DFQATT and CDR2 SNEGSKA (reference sequence). The CDR3 protein is CSARDREGQRTEAFF. The DNA of the CDR3 is TGCAGTGCTAGAGATCGGGAGGGGCAGCGGACTGAAGCTTTCTTT.

This clonotype was found many times. This sequence joins TRBV20-1 and TRBJ1-5; D is unclear. Trimming took 0 bases from V and 3 from J, leaving 6 bases between them. Germline CDR1 and CDR2: DFQATT and SNEGSKA (reference sequence). The CDR3 runs 13 residues. The CDR3 DNA reads TGCAGTGCTAGAGAACACCTCAATCAGCCCCAGCATTTT. Its protein product is CSAREHLNQPQHF.

The rearrangement links TRBV5-1 to TRBJ2-5; 9 bases are a match to TRBD2. CDR3 length: 17 residues. With V trimmed by 2 bases and J by 2 bases, 10 bases remained unmatched. Germline-derived CDR1 and CDR2 are SGHRS and YFSETQ. In DNA form, the CDR3 reads TGCGCCAGCAGCTTAGGACCGGGACTAGCTCAACAAGAGACCCAGTACTTC. It is translated as CASSLGPGLAQQETQYF.